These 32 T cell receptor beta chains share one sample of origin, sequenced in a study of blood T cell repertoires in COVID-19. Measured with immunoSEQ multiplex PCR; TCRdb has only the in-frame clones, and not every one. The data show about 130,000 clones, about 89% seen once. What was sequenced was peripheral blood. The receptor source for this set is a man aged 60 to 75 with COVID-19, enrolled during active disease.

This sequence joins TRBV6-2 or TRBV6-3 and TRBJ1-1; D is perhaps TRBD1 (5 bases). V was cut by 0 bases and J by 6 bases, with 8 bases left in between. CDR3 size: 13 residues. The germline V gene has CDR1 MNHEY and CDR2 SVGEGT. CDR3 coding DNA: TGTGCCAGCAGTTACTCTGCGGGGGCTGAAGCTTTCTTT. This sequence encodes CASSYSAGAEAFF.

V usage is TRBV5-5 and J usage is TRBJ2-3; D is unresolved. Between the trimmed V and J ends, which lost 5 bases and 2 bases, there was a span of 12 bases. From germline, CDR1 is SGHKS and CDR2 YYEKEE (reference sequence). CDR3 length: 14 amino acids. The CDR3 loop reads CASRLLDPTDTQYF. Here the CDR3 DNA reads TGTGCCAGCAGGCTTCTAGACCCCACAGATACGCAGTATTTT.

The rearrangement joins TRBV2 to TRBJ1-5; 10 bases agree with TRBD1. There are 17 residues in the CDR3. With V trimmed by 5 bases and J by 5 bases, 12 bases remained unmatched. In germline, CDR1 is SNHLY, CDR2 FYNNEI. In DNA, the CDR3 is TGTGCCAGCAGTCCCGGGACAGGGGTTAGTGGCGATCAGCCCCAGCATTTT. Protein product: CASSPGTGVSGDQPQHF.

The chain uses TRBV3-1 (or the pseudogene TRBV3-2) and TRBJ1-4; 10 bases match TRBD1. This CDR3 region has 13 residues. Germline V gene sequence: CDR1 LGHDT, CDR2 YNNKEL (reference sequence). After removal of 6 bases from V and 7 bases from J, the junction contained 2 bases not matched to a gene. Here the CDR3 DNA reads TGTGCCAGCAGGGGACAGGGGCTTGAAAAACTGTTTTTT. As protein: CASRGQGLEKLFF.

CDR3 coding DNA: TGTGCCAGCAGTGGACAGGGGCGCCCCCGGAGGGGTCAGCCCCAGCATTTT. It codes for CASSGQGRPRRGQPQHF. The chain carries TRBV6-2 or TRBV6-3 and TRBJ1-5; TRBD1 agrees at 9 bases. In germline, CDR1 is MNHEY, CDR2 SVGEGT. This CDR3 is 17 amino acids long. V shed 5 bases and J 6 bases; nucleotides not matched to a gene: 14.

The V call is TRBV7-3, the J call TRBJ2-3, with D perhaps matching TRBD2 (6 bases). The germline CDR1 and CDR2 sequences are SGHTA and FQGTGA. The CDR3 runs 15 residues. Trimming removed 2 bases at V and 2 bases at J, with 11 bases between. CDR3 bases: TGTGCCAGCAGCTTACAGCGGGTCAACACAGATACGCAGTATTTT. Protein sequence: CASSLQRVNTDTQYF.

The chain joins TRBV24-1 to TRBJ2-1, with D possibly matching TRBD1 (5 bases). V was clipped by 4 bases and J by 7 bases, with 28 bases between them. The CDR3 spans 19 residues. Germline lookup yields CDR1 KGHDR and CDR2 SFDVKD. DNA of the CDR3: TGTGCCACCAGTGAACCCCCCGGCGGTGGGGCAGAGCAAACAAATGAGCAGTTCTTC. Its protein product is CATSEPPGGGAEQTNEQFF.

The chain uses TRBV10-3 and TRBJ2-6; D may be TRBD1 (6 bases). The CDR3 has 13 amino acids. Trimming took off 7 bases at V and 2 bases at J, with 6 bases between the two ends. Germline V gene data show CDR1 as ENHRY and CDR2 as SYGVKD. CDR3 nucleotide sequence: TGTGCCATCAAGGGGGCTGGGGCCAACGTCCTGACTTTC. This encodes CAIKGAGANVLTF.

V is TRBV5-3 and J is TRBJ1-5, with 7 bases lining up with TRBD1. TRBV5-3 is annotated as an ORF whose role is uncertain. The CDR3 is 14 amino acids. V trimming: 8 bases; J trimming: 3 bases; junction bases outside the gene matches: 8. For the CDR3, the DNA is TGTGCCAGGCCCTCAGGGGGAGACAATCAGCCCCAGCATTTT. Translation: CARPSGGDNQPQHF.

The CDR3 DNA reads TGTGCCAGTATCGGGACAGGGCGCCAAGAGACCCAGTACTTC. It is translated as CASIGTGRQETQYF. The chain is built from TRBV19 and TRBJ2-5; 9 nucleotides agree with TRBD1. V lost 7 bases and J lost 1; bases outside the gene matches: 4. CDR1 is LNHDA and CDR2 is SQIVND in the germline V gene (reference sequence). This CDR3 is 14 amino acids long.

CDR3 nucleotide sequence: TGTGCCAGCAGCTCGGGACAGGGGCCTTCACCCCTCCACTTT. Amino acid sequence: CASSSGQGPSPLHF. The gene calls are TRBV5-4 and TRBJ1-6; 10 nucleotides match TRBD1. Germline CDR1 is SGHNT and CDR2 is YYREEE (reference sequence). V trimming: 3 bases; J trimming: 9 bases; junction bases outside the gene matches: 3. The CDR3 extends over 14 amino acids.

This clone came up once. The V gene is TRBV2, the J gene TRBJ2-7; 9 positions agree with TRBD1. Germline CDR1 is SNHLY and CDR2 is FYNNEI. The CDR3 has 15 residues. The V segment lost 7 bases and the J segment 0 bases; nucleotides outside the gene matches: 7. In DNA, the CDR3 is TGTGCCAGCAAGAAGGACAGGGGCAGCTCCTACGAGCAGTACTTC. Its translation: CASKKDRGSSYEQYF.

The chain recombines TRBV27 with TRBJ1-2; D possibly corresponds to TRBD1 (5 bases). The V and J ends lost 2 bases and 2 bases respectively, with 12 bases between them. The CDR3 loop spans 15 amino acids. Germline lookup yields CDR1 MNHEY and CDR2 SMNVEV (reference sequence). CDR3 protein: CASSLTRTTNYGYTF. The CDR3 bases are TGTGCCAGCAGTTTAACAAGGACAACAAACTATGGCTACACCTTC.

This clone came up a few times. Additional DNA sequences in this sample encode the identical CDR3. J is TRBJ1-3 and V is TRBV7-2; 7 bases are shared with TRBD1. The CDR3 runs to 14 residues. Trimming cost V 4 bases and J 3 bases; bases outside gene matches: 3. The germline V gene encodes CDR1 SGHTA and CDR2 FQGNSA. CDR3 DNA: TGTGCCAGCAGCTACAGGGGTAGTGGAAACACCATATATTTT. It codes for CASSYRGSGNTIYF.

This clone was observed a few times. The CDR3 sequence: CASSLDPTGRNTIYF. CDR3 DNA: TGTGCCAGCAGCTTAGATCCGACAGGGCGAAACACCATATATTTT. The genes are TRBV11-2 and TRBJ1-3, with 7 nucleotides matching TRBD1. Germline CDR1 is SGHAT and CDR2 is FQNNGV. J lost 5 bases, V lost 0 bases, and 4 bases had no gene match. This CDR3 spans 15 amino acids.

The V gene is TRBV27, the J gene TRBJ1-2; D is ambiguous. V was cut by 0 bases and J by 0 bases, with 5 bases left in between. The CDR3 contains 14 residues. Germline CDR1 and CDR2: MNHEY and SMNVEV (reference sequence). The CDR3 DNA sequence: TGTGCCAGCAGTTTATCCTTCGCTAACTATGGCTACACCTTC. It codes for CASSLSFANYGYTF.

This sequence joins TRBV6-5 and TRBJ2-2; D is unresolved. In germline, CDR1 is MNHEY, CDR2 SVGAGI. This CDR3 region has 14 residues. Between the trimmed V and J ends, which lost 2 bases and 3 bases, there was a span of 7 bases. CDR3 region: CASSYEADTGELFF. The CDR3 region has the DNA TGTGCCAGCAGTTACGAGGCAGACACCGGGGAGCTGTTTTTT.

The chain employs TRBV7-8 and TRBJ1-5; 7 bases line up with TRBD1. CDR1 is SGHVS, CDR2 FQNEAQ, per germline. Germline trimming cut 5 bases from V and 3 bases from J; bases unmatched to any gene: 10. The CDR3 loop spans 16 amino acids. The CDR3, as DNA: TGTGCCAGCAGCGCGCGACAGGGACTTAACAATCAGCCCCAGCATTTT. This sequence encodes CASSARQGLNNQPQHF. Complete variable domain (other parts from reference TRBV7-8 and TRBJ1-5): GAGVSQSPRYKVAKRGQDVALRCDPISGHVSLFWYQQALGQGPEFLTYFQNEAQLDKSGLPSDRFFAERPEGSVSTLKIQRTQQEDSAVYLCASSARQGLNNQPQHFGDGTRLSIL.

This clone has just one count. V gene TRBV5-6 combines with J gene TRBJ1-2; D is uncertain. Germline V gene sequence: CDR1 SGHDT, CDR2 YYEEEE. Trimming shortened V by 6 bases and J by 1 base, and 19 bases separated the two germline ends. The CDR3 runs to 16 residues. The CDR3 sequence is CASTPYAAGGNYGYTF. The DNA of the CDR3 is TGTGCCAGCACCCCTTACGCTGCCGGCGGTAACTATGGCTACACCTTC.

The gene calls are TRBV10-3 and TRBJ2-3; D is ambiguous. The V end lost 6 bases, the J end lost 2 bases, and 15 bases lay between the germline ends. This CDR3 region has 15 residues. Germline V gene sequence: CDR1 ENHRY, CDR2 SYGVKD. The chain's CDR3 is CAISDESLHTDTQYF. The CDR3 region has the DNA TGTGCCATCAGCGATGAGTCCCTCCACACAGATACGCAGTATTTT.

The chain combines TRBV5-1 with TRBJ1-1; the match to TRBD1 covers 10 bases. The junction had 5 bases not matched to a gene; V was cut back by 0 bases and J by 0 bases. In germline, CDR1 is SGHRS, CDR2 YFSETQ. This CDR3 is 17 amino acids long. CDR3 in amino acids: CASSLGRDRGMNTEAFF. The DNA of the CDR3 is TGCGCCAGCAGCTTGGGCCGGGACAGGGGAATGAACACTGAAGCTTTCTTT. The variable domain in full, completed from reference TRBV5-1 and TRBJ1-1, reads KAGVTQTPRYLIKTRGQQVTLSCSPISGHRSVSWYQQTPGQGLQFLFEYFSETQRNKGNFPGRFSGRQFSNSRSEMNVSTLELGDSALYLCASSLGRDRGMNTEAFFGQGTRLTVV.

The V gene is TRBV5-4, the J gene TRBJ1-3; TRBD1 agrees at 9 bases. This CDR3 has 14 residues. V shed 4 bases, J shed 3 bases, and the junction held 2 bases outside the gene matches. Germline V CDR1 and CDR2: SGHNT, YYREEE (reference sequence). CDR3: CASSGTGSGNTIYF. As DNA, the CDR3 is TGTGCCAGCAGCGGGACAGGGAGTGGAAACACCATATATTTT.

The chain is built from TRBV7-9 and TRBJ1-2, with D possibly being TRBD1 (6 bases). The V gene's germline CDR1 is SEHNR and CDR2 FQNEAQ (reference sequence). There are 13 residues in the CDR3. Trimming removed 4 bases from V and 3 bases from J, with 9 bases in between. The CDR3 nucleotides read TGTGCCAGCAGCTCCGGACAGTACTATGGCTACACCTTC. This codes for CASSSGQYYGYTF. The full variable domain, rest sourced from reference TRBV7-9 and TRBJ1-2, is DTGVSQNPRHKITKRGQNVTFRCDPISEHNRLYWYRQTLGQGPEFLTYFQNEAQLEKSRLLSDRFSAERPKGSFSTLEIQRTEQGDSAMYLCASSSGQYYGYTFGSGTRLTVV.

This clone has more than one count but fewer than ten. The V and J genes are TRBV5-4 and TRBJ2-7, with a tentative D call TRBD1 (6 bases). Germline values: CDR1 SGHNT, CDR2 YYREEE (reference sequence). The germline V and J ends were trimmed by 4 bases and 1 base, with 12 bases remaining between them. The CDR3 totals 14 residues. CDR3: CASSVRTESYEQYF. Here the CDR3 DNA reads TGTGCCAGCAGCGTTAGGACAGAATCCTACGAGCAGTACTTC.

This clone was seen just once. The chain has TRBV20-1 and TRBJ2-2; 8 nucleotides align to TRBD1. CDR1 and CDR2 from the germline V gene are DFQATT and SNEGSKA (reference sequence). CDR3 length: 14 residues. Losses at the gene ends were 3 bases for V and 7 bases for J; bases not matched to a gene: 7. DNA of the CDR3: TGCAGTGCTAGTACCAGGGGGCCCGGCGGGGAGCTGTTTTTT. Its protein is CSASTRGPGGELFF.

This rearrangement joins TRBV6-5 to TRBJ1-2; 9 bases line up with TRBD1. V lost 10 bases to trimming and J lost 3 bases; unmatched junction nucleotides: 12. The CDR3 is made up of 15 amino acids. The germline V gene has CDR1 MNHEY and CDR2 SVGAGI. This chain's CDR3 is CATRYPGQGDYGYTF. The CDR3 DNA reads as TGTGCCACCAGGTATCCGGGACAGGGTGACTATGGCTACACCTTC.

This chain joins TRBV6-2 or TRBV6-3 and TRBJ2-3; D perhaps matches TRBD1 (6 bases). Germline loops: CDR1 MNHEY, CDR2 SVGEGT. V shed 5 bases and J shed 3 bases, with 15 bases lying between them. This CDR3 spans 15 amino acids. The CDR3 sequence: CASSLRGGPTDTQYF. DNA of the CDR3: TGTGCCAGCAGTCTTCGTGGGGGCCCGACAGATACGCAGTATTTT.

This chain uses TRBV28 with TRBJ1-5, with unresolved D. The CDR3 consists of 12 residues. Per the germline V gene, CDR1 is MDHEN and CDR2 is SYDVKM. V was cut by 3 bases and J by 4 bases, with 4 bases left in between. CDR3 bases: TGTGCCAGCAGTTTGAGGAATCAGCCCCAGCATTTT. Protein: CASSLRNQPQHF.

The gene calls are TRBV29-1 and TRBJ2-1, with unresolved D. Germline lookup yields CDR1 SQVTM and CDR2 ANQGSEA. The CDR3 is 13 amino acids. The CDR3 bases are TGCAGTTGGTCTAATACGAGGTACAATGAGCAGTTCTTC. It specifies CSWSNTRYNEQFF.

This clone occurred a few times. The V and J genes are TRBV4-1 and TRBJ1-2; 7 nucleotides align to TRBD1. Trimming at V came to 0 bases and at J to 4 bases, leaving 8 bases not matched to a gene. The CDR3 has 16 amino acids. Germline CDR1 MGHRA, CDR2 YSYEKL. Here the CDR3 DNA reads TGCGCCAGCAGCCAAGATGGCGGGACAGATTTCTATGGCTACACCTTC. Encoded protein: CASSQDGGTDFYGYTF.

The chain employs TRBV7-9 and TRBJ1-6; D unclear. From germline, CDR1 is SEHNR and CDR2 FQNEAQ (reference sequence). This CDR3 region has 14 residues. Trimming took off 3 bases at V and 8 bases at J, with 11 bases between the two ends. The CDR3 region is CASSFRQKDSPLHF. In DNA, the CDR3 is TGTGCCAGCAGCTTCAGACAAAAAGATTCACCCCTCCACTTT. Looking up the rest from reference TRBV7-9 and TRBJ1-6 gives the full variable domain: DTGVSQNPRHKITKRGQNVTFRCDPISEHNRLYWYRQTLGQGPEFLTYFQNEAQLEKSRLLSDRFSAERPKGSFSTLEIQRTEQGDSAMYLCASSFRQKDSPLHFGNGTRLTVT.

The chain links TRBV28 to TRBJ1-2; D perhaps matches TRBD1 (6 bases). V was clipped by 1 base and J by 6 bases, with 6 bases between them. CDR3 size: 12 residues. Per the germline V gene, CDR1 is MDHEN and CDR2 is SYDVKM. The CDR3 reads CASSLSGDGYTF. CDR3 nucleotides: TGTGCCAGCAGTTTATCAGGGGATGGCTACACCTTC.